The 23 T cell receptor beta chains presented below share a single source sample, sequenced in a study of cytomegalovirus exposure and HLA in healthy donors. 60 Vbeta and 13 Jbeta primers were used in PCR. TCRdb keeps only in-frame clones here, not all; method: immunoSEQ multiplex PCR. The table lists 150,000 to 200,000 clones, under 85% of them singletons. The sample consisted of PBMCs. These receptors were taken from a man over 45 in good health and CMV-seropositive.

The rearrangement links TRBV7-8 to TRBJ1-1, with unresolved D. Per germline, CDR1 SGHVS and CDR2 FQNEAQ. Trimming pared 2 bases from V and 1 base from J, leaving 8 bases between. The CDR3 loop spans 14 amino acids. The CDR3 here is CASSLTGENTEAFF. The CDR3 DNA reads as TGTGCCAGCAGCTTAACGGGAGAGAACACTGAAGCTTTCTTT.

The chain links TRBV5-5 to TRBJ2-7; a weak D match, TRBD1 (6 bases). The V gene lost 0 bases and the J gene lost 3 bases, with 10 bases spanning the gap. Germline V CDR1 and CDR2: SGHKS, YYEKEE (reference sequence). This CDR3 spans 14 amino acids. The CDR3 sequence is CASSLEQGRYEQYF. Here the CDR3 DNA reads TGTGCCAGCAGCTTGGAACAGGGACGCTACGAGCAGTACTTC.

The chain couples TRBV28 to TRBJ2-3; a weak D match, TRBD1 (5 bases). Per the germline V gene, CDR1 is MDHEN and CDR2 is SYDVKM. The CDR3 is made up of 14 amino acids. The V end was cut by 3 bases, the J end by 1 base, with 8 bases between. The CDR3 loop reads CASSFDSRTDTQYF. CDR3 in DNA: TGTGCCAGCAGTTTTGACAGCCGCACAGATACGCAGTATTTT.

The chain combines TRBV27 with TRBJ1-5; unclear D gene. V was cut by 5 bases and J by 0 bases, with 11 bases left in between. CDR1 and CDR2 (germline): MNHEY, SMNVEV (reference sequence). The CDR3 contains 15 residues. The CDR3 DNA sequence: TGTGCCAGCAGTACAGTCCCTATTAGCAATCAGCCCCAGCATTTT. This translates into CASSTVPISNQPQHF.

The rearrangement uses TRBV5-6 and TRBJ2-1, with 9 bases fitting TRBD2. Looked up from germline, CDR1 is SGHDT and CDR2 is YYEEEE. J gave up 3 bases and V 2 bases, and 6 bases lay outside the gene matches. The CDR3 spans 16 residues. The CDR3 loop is CASSFPSSGIYNEQFF. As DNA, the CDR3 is TGTGCCAGCAGCTTTCCCTCTAGCGGGATCTACAATGAGCAGTTCTTC.

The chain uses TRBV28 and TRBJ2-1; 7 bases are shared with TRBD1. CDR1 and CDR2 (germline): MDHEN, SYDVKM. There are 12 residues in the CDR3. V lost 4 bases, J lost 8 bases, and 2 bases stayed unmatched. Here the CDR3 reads CASSSQGHEQFF. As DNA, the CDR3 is TGTGCCAGCAGTTCACAGGGGCATGAGCAGTTCTTC.

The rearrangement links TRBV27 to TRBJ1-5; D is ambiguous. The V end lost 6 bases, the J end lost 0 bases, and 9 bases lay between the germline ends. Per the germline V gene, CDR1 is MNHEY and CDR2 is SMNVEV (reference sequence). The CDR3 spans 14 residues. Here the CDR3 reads CASRGGDSNQPQHF. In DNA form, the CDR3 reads TGTGCCAGCAGGGGCGGGGATAGCAATCAGCCCCAGCATTTT.

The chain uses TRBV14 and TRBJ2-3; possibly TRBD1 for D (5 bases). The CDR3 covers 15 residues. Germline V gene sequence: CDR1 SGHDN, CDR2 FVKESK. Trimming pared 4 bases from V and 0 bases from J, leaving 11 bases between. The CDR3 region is CASSPQGGSTDTQYF. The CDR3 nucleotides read TGTGCCAGCAGCCCCCAGGGCGGTAGCACAGATACGCAGTATTTT.

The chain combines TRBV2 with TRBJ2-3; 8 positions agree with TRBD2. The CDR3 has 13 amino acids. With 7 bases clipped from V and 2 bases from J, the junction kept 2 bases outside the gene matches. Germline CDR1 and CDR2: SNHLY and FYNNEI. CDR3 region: CASTGGPTDTQYF. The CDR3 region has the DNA TGTGCCAGCACGGGGGGGCCCACAGATACGCAGTATTTT.

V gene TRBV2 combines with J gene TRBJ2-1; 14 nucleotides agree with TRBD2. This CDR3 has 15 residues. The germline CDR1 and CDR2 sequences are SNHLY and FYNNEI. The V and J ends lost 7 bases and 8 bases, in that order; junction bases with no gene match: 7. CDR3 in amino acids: CASIMGLAGDHEQFF. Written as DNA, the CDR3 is TGTGCCAGCATAATGGGACTAGCGGGAGATCATGAGCAGTTCTTC.

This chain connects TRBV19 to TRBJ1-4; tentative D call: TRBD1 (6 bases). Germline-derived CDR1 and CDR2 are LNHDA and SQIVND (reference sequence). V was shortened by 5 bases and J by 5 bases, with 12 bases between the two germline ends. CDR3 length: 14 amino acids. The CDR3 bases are TGTGCCAGTAGTGATGACAGGCGGAATGAAAAACTGTTTTTT. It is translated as CASSDDRRNEKLFF.

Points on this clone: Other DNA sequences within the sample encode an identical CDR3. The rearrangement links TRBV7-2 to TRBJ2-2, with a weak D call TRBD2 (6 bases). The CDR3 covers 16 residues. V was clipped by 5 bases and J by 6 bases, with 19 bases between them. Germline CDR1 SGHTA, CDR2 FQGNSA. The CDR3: CASSNLIAVRAGELFF. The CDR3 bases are TGTGCCAGCAGCAACCTAATAGCGGTCCGGGCCGGGGAGCTGTTTTTT.

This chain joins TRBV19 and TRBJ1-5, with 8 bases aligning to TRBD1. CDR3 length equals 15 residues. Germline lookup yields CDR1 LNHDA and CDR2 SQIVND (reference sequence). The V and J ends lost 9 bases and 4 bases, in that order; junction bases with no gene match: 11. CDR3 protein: CASRTGNSFNQPQHF. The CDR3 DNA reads TGTGCCAGCCGGACAGGGAATTCCTTTAATCAGCCCCAGCATTTT.

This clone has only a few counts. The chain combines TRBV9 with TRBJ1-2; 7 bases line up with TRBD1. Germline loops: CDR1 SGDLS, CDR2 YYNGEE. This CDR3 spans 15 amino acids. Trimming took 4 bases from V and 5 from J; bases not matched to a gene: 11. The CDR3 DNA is TGTGCCAGCAGCTCCTCCGGGACAGAGCTTTATGGCTACACCTTC. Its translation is CASSSSGTELYGYTF.

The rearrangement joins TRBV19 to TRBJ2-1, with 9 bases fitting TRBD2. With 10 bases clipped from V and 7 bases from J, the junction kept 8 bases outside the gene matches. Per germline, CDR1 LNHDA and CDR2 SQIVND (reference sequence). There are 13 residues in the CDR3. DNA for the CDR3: TGTGCCACTGGGACTAGCTTACGGAATGAGCAGTTCTTC. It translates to CATGTSLRNEQFF.

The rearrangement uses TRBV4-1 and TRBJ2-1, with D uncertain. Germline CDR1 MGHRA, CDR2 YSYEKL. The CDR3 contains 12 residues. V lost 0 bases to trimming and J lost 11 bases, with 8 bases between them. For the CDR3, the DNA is TGCGCCAGCAGCCAAGATACACGTCAGCAGTTCTTC. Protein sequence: CASSQDTRQQFF.

The CDR3 region has the DNA TGTGCCAGCAGCAAACAGTTTAGCAATCAGCCCCAGCATTTT. Translation: CASSKQFSNQPQHF. The chain combines TRBV28 with TRBJ1-5; D not certain. CDR1 is MDHEN, CDR2 SYDVKM, per germline. V was trimmed by 6 bases and J by 0 bases, leaving 9 bases between them. The CDR3 spans 14 residues.

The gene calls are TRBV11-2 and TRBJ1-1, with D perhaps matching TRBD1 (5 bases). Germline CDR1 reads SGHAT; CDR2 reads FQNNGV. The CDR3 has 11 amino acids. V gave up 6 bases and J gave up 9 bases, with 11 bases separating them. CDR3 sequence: CASSLADKAFF. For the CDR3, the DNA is TGTGCCAGCAGTTTGGCGGACAAAGCTTTCTTT.

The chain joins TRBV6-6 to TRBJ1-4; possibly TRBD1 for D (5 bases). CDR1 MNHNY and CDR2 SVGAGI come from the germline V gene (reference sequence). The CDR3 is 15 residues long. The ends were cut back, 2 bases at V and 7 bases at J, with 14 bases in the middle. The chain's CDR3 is CASSYQARASEKLFF. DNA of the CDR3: TGTGCCAGCAGTTACCAGGCCAGGGCGAGTGAAAAACTGTTTTTT.

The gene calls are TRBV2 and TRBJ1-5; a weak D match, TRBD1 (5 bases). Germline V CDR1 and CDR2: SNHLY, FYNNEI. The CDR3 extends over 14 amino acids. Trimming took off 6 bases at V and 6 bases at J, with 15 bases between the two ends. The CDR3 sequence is CASRAGRPGQPQHF. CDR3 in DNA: TGTGCCAGCAGGGCAGGGCGGCCGGGTCAGCCCCAGCATTTT. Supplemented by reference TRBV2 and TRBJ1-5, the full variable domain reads EPEVTQTPSHQVTQMGQEVILRCVPISNHLYFYWYRQILGQKVEFLVSFYNNEISEKSEIFDDQFSVERPDGSNFTLKIRSTKLEDSAMYFCASRAGRPGQPQHFGDGTRLSIL.

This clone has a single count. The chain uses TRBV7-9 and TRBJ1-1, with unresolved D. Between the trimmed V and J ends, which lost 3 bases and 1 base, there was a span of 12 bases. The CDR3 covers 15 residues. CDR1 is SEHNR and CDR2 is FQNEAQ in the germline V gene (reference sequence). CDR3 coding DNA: TGTGCCAGCAGCTTCAGCGCCCAAACGAACACTGAAGCTTTCTTT. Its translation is CASSFSAQTNTEAFF.

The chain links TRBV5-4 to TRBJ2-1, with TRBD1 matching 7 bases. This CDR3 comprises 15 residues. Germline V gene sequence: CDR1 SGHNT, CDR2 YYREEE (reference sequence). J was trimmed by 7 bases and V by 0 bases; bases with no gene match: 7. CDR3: CASSLETGVRNEQFF. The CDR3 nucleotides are TGTGCCAGCAGCTTGGAAACAGGGGTTCGTAATGAGCAGTTCTTC.

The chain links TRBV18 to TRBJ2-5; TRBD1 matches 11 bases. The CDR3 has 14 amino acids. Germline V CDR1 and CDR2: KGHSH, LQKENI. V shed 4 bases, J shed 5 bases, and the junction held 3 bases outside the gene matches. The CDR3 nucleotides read TGTGCCAGCTCACGGACAGGGGGCTGGGAGACCCAGTACTTC. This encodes CASSRTGGWETQYF.